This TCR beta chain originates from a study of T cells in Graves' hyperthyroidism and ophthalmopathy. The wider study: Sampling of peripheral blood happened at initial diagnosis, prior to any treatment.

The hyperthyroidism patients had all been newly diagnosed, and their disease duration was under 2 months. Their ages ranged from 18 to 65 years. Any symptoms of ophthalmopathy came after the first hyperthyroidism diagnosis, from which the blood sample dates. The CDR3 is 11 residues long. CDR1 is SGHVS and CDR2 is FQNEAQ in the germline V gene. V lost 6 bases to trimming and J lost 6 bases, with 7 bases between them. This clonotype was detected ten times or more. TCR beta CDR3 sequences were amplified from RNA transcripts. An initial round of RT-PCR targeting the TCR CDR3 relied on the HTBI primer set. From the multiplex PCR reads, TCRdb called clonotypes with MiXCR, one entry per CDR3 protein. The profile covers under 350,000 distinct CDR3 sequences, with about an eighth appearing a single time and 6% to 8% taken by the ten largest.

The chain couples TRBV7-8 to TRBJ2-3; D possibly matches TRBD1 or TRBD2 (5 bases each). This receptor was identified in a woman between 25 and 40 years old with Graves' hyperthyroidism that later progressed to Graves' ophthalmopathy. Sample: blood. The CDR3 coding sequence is TGTGCCAGCAGATGGGGGGATACGCAGTATTTT. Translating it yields CASRWGDTQYF.